A selection of T cell receptor beta chains follows, all from one sample in a study of post-analysis software for immune sequencing data. From the PCR reads, TCRdb called clonotypes with MiXCR, one entry per CDR3 protein. This table holds hundreds of thousands of distinct CDR3 sequences, about 32% found once. Sequencing was performed on blood. The source is a girl between 10 and 17 years old with multiple sclerosis. CDR3s leave out the opening cysteine and the closing phenylalanine or tryptophan.

TRBV9,TRBJ2-7,ASSERGTDYEQY
TRBV6-6,TRBJ1-6,ARASSYNSPLH
TRBV7-2,TRBJ2-5,ASSLGGTSGRFKY
TRBV6-2/TRBV6-3,TRBJ2-4,ASSYGQVLAKNIQY
TRBV7-2,-,ASSLAPGRSSYNEQY
TRBV12-3/TRBV12-4,TRBJ2-5,ASSLQETQY
TRBV29-1,TRBJ2-3,SVEGGREDPDTQY
TRBV7-8,TRBJ2-1,ASSFSWSGSSYNEQF
TRBV6-2/TRBV6-3,TRBJ1-1,ASSYSMGAPEAF
TRBV9,TRBJ2-1,ASSAGLASDNEQF
TRBV29-1,TRBJ2-3,SVETGDLADTQY
TRBV20-1,TRBJ2-3,SARSPLGGTDTQY
TRBV29-1,TRBJ1-5,SVVGSLNQPQH
TRBV28,-,ASSSIRETQY
TRBV5-1,TRBJ2-2,ASSFLENTGELF
TRBV5-5,TRBJ1-5,ASSFFTGARSNQPQH